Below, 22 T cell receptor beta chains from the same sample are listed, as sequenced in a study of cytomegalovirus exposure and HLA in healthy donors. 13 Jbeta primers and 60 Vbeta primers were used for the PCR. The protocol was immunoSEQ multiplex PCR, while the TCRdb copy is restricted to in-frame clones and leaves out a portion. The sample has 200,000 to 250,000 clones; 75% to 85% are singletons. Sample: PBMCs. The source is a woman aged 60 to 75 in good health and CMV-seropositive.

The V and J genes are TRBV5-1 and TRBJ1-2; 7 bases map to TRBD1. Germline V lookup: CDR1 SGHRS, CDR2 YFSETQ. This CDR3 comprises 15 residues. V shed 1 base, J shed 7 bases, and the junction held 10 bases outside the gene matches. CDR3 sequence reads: CASSLIVEQGSGYTF. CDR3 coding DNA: TGCGCCAGCAGCTTGATCGTGGAACAGGGGTCTGGCTACACCTTC. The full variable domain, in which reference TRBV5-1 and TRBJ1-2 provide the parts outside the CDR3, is KAGVTQTPRYLIKTRGQQVTLSCSPISGHRSVSWYQQTPGQGLQFLFEYFSETQRNKGNFPGRFSGRQFSNSRSEMNVSTLELGDSALYLCASSLIVEQGSGYTFGSGTRLTVV.

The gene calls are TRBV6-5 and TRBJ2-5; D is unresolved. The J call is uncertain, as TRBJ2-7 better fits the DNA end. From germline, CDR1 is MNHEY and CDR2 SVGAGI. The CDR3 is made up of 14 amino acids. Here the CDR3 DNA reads TGTGCCAGCAGTTACACGGTCGGGTCCTACGAGCAGTACTTC. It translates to CASSYTVGSYEQYF.

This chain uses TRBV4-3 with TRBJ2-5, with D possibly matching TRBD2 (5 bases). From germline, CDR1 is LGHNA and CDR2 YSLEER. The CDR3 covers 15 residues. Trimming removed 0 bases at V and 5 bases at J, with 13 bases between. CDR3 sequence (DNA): TGCGCCAGCAGCCAAGATCTAAGCGAGCGGGAGACCCAGTACTTC. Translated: CASSQDLSERETQYF.

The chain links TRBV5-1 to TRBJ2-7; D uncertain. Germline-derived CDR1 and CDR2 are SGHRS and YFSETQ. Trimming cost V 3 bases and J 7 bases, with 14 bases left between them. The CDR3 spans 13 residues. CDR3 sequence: CASSSLGFGEQYF. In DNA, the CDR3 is TGCGCCAGCAGCTCGCTAGGATTTGGGGAGCAGTACTTC.

This chain's CDR3 is CASSLGGEYGELFF. In DNA, the CDR3 is TGTGCCAGCAGCTTAGGCGGGGAATACGGGGAGCTGTTTTTT. The rearrangement joins TRBV11-1 to TRBJ2-2, with D possibly TRBD2 on 6 matching bases. Germline V gene lookup returns CDR1 SGHAT and CDR2 FQDESV (reference sequence). Between the trimmed V and J ends, which lost 1 base and 7 bases, there was a span of 10 bases. The CDR3 length is 14 residues. Using reference TRBV11-1 and TRBJ2-2 for the parts outside the CDR3, the full variable domain is EAEVAQSPRYKITEKSQAVAFWCDPISGHATLYWYRQILGQGPELLVQFQDESVVDDSQLPKDRFSAERLKGVDSTLKIQPAELGDSAMYLCASSLGGEYGELFFGEGSRLTVL.

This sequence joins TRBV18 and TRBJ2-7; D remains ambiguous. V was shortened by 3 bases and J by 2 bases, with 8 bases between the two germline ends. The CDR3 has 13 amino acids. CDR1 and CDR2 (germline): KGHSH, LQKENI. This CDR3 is CASSPQSPYEQYF. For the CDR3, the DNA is TGTGCCAGCTCACCCCAAAGCCCCTACGAGCAGTACTTC.

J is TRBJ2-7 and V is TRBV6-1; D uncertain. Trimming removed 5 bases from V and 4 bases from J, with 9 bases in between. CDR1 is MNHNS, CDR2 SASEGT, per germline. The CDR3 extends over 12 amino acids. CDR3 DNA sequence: TGTGCCAGCAGTCTCCCTTTGTACGAGCAGTACTTC. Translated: CASSLPLYEQYF.

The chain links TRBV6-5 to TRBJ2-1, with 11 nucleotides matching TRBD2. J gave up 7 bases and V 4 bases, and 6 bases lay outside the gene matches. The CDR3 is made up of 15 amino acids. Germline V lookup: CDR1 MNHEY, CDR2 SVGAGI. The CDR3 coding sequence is TGTGCCAGCAGTTCCGGGACTAGCGGTTCAAATGAGCAGTTCTTC. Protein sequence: CASSSGTSGSNEQFF.

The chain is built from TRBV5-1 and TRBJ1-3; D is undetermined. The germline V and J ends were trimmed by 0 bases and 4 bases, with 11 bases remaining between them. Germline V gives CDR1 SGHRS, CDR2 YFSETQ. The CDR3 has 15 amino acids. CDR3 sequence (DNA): TGCGCCAGCAGCTTGGCCGGAGGTGACGGAAACACCATATATTTT. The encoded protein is CASSLAGGDGNTIYF.

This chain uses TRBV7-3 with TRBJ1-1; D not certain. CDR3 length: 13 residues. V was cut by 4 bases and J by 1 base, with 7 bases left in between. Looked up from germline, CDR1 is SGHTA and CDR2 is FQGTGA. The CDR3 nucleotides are TGTGCCAGCAGCTCTCGGGGGAACACTGAAGCTTTCTTT. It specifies CASSSRGNTEAFF.

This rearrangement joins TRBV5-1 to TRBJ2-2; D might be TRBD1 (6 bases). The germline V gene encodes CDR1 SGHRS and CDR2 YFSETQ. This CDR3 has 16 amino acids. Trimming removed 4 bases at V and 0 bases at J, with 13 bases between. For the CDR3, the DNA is TGCGCCAGCAGCACTGGTGGGGGCCCGAACACCGGGGAGCTGTTTTTT. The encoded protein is CASSTGGGPNTGELFF.

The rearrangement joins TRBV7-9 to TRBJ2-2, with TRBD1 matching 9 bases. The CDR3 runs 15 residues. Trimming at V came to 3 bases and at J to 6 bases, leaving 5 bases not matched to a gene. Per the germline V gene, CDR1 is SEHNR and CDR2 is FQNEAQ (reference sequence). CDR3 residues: CASSFAGQGSGELFF. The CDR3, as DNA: TGTGCCAGCAGCTTTGCTGGACAGGGGTCCGGGGAGCTGTTTTTT.

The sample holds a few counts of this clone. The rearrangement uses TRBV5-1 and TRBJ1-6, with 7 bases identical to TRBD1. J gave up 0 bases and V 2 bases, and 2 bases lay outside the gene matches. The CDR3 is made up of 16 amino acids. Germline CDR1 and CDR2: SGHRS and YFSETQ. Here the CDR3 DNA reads TGCGCCAGCAGCTTACAGGGGAGCTCCTATAATTCACCCCTCCACTTT. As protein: CASSLQGSSYNSPLHF.

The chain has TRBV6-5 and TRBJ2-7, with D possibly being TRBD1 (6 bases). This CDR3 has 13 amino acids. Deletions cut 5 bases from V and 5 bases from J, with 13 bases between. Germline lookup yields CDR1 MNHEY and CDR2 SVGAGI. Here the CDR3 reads CASSTQGSNEQYF. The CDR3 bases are TGTGCCAGCAGTACACAGGGATCCAACGAGCAGTACTTC.

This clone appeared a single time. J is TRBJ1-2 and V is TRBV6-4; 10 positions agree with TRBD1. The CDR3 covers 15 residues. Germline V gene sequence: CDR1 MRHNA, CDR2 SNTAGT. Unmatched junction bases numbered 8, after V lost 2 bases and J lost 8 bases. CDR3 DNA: TGTGCCAGCAGTGACGCCGGGACAGGGGTAGAGGGCTACACCTTC. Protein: CASSDAGTGVEGYTF.

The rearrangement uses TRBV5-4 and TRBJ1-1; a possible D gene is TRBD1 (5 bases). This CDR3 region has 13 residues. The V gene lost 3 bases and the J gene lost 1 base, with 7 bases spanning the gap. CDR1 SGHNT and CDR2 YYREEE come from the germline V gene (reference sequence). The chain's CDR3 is CASSSQGNTEAFF. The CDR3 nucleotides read TGTGCCAGCAGCTCCCAGGGGAACACTGAAGCTTTCTTT. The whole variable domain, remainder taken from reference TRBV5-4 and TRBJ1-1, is ETGVTQSPTHLIKTRGQQVTLRCSSQSGHNTVSWYQQALGQGPQFIFQYYREEENGRGNFPPRFSGLQFPNYSSELNVNALELDDSALYLCASSSQGNTEAFFGQGTRLTVV.

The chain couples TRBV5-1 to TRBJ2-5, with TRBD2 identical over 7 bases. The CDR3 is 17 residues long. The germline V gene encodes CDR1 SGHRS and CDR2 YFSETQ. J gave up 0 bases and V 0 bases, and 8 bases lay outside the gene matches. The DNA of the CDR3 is TGCGCCAGCAGCTTGGCCTCTGGAGCGGGGTACCAAGAGACCCAGTACTTC. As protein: CASSLASGAGYQETQYF.

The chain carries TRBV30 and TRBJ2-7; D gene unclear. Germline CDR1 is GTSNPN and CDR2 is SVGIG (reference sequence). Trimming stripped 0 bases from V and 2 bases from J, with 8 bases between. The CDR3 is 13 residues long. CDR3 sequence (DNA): TGTGCCTGGAGTGTAGTACTTGCCTACGAGCAGTACTTC. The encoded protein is CAWSVVLAYEQYF.

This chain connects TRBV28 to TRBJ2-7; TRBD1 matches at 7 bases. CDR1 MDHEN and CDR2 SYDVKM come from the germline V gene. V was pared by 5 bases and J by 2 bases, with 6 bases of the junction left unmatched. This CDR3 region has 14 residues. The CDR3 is CASSPGGLTYEQYF. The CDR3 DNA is TGTGCCAGCAGTCCAGGGGGTTTGACCTACGAGCAGTACTTC. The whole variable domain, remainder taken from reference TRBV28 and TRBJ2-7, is DVKVTQSSRYLVKRTGEKVFLECVQDMDHENMFWYRQDPGLGLRLIYFSYDVKMKEKGDIPEGYSVSREKKERFSLILESASTNQTSMYLCASSPGGLTYEQYFGPGTRLTVT.

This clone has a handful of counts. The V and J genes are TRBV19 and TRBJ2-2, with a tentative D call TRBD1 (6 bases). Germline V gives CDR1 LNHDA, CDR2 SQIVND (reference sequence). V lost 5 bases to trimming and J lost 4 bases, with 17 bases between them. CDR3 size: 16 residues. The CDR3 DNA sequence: TGTGCCAGTAGTCTTCAGGGGAATATAGGCACCGGGGAGCTGTTTTTT. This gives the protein CASSLQGNIGTGELFF.

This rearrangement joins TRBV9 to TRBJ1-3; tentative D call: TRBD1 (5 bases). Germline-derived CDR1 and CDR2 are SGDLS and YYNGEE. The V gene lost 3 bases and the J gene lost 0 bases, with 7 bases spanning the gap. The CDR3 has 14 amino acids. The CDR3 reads CASSEGNSGNTIYF. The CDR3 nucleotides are TGTGCCAGCAGCGAGGGGAACTCTGGAAACACCATATATTTT.

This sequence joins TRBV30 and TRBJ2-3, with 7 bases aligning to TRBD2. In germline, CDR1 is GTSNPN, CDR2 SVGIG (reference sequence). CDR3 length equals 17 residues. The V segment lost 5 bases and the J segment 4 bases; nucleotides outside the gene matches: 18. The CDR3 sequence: CAWGGVGRDRNADTQYF. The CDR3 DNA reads TGTGCCTGGGGGGGGGTAGGACGGGATCGGAACGCAGATACGCAGTATTTT.